The 13 T cell receptor beta chains below all came from one sample that was sequenced in a study of siplizumab effects on memory and regulatory T cells. The repertoire was sequenced with immunoSEQ multiplex PCR; TCRdb's copy has only in-frame clones and lacks some. The data hold about 110,000 clones, with about 90% observed a single time. The specimen sequenced was Tregs sorted from blood. The receptors originated from a human donor in good health.

This chain connects TRBV5-1 to TRBJ2-7; 7 nucleotides match TRBD1. CDR3 size: 14 residues. Germline CDR1 SGHRS, CDR2 YFSETQ. V dropped 4 bases and J dropped 6; count of bases not matched to a gene: 10. The CDR3 sequence: CASSIGQEWGEQYF. In DNA, the CDR3 is TGCGCCAGCAGCATCGGACAGGAATGGGGCGAGCAGTACTTC.

The chain links TRBV25-1 to TRBJ2-7; D is possibly TRBD1 (6 bases). Per germline, CDR1 MGHDK and CDR2 SYGVNS. The CDR3 runs 12 residues. V was cut by 6 bases and J by 3 bases, with 9 bases left in between. The chain's CDR3 is CASRGQNYEQYF. The CDR3 DNA is TGTGCCAGCAGGGGACAAAACTACGAGCAGTACTTC.

This clone occurred once. This chain joins TRBV11-2 and TRBJ2-1; TRBD2 matches 8 bases. CDR1 and CDR2 (germline): SGHAT, FQNNGV. The length of the CDR3 is 15 residues. J gave up 0 bases and V 5 bases, and 3 bases lay outside the gene matches. This chain's CDR3 is CASSQRESSYNEQFF. The CDR3 DNA sequence: TGTGCCAGCAGCCAGCGGGAGAGCTCCTACAATGAGCAGTTCTTC.

This chain uses TRBV5-1 with TRBJ2-1, with 11 positions matching TRBD2. The V and J ends lost 3 bases and 6 bases, in that order; junction bases with no gene match: 8. CDR1 and CDR2 from the germline V gene are SGHRS and YFSETQ. The CDR3 covers 16 residues. The CDR3 protein is CASSSGSGGASNEQFF. In nucleotides, the CDR3 is TGCGCCAGCAGCTCGGGTAGCGGGGGGGCCTCCAATGAGCAGTTCTTC.

This chain uses TRBV11-2 with TRBJ2-3; the D is unclear. Between the trimmed V and J ends, which lost 2 bases and 2 bases, there was a span of 8 bases. Germline assignment: CDR1 SGHAT and CDR2 FQNNGV. There are 14 residues in the CDR3. The CDR3 DNA follows: TGTGCCAGCAGCTTATTCCAACCCACAGATACGCAGTATTTT. This sequence encodes CASSLFQPTDTQYF.

The chain combines TRBV5-1 with TRBJ1-5; 8 bases align to TRBD1. V lost 4 bases, J lost 1 base, and 1 base stayed unmatched. The germline CDR1 and CDR2 sequences are SGHRS and YFSETQ. The length of the CDR3 is 14 residues. CDR3 coding DNA: TGCGCCAGCAGCCCAGGGGGCAGCAATCAGCCCCAGCATTTT. It codes for CASSPGGSNQPQHF. The full variable domain, with the rest looked up from reference TRBV5-1 and TRBJ1-5, is KAGVTQTPRYLIKTRGQQVTLSCSPISGHRSVSWYQQTPGQGLQFLFEYFSETQRNKGNFPGRFSGRQFSNSRSEMNVSTLELGDSALYLCASSPGGSNQPQHFGDGTRLSIL.

V gene TRBV27 combines with J gene TRBJ1-2; 10 nucleotides line up with TRBD1. The germline CDR1 and CDR2 sequences are MNHEY and SMNVEV (reference sequence). After removal of 3 bases from V and 4 bases from J, the junction contained 5 bases not matched to a gene. The CDR3 spans 15 residues. CDR3 residues: CASSFGGDRGYGYTF. The CDR3 nucleotides are TGTGCCAGCAGTTTCGGGGGGGACAGGGGCTATGGCTACACCTTC.

The J gene is TRBJ1-4, the V gene TRBV6-1; 7 bases match TRBD1. The V segment lost 8 bases and the J segment 3 bases; nucleotides outside the gene matches: 9. Per germline, CDR1 MNHNS and CDR2 SASEGT. CDR3 size: 15 residues. In DNA, the CDR3 is TGTGCCAGCGGGACCGGGACAGCGTCTAATGAAAAACTGTTTTTT. Amino acid sequence: CASGTGTASNEKLFF.

The chain recombines TRBV11-3 with TRBJ2-7, with TRBD2 matching 13 bases. Germline values: CDR1 SGHNT, CDR2 YENEEA. This CDR3 has 16 residues. Trimming removed 2 bases from V and 5 bases from J; junction bases left unmatched: 6. The DNA for the CDR3 is TGTGCCAGCAGCTTATCGACTAGCGGGAGGTCAGACGAGCAGTACTTC. As protein: CASSLSTSGRSDEQYF.

The chain couples TRBV5-4 to TRBJ2-3; 8 bases match TRBD2. Per germline, CDR1 SGHNT and CDR2 YYREEE (reference sequence). This CDR3 contains 15 residues. J lost 0 bases, V lost 6 bases, and 6 bases had no gene match. The CDR3 protein is CASKGGGTSTDTQYF. DNA for the CDR3: TGTGCCAGCAAGGGCGGGGGGACTAGCACAGATACGCAGTATTTT.

The chain employs TRBV7-9 and TRBJ1-3; D is unclear. CDR3 length: 11 residues. Per the germline V gene, CDR1 is SEHNR and CDR2 is FQNEAQ (reference sequence). V dropped 3 bases and J dropped 6 bases, with 3 bases sitting between them. As DNA, the CDR3 is TGTGCCAGCAGCTTTATAAACACCATATATTTT. Its protein product is CASSFINTIYF.

The chain combines TRBV5-1 with TRBJ1-1, with D possibly being TRBD1 (5 bases). The CDR3 has 15 residues. Trimming removed 0 bases at V and 6 bases at J, with 15 bases between. Germline V gene data show CDR1 as SGHRS and CDR2 as YFSETQ. CDR3 sequence (DNA): TGCGCCAGCAGCTTGGGACAGACATCGATCTCTGAAGCTTTCTTT. Protein product: CASSLGQTSISEAFF.

Here the CDR3 DNA reads TGTGCCAGCAGTGGTCCCGGGACAGGGGGCCGGCAGCCCCAGCATTTT. Encoded protein: CASSGPGTGGRQPQHF. The chain combines TRBV6-1 with TRBJ1-5; 12 nucleotides align to TRBD1. There are 16 residues in the CDR3. The germline V gene encodes CDR1 MNHNS and CDR2 SASEGT. The V segment lost 4 bases and the J segment 7 bases; nucleotides outside the gene matches: 8.